One T cell receptor (beta chain) is described in this entry. The target antigen is unknown. The entry originates in a study of beta chain features in type 1 diabetes. Study results and caveats: Shortening of TCRB CDR3s, moderate but significant, appeared in all four CD4+ subsets of Type 1 diabetes patients.

Averaging around 120 mL, one heparinised blood draw came from each individual donor. Every isolated RNA sample was fully reverse transcribed, so sequencing captured expressed TCRB transcripts. About 3.57 million reads per sample were averaged for naive, central memory and regulatory samples. Clones were read by immunoSEQ multiplex PCR, and TCRdb kept only the in-frame ones, dropping some. The table includes approximately 260,000 clones, roughly 21% detected once. V lost 6 bases to trimming and J lost 2 bases; unmatched junction nucleotides: 10. The CDR3 length is 16 residues. Germline loops: CDR1 PRHDT, CDR2 FYEKMQ (reference sequence).

The origin of this receptor is a middle-aged woman with type 1 diabetes. The rearrangement joins TRBV13 to TRBJ2-3; 8 positions agree with TRBD2. Sequenced material: naive CD4+ T cells from blood. The DNA of the CDR3 is TGTGCCAGCAGGATTCCAATAGCGGGATCCACAGATACGCAGTATTTT. It is translated as CASRIPIAGSTDTQYF.